A selection of T cell receptor beta chains follows, all from one sample in a study of shared clonotypes between healthy human individuals. The table came from immunoSEQ multiplex PCR; TCRdb's copy has only in-frame clones and leaves some out. This sample has approximately 120,000 clones, with more than 65% found just once. Sequenced sample: memory CD8+ T cells sorted from blood. These receptors all stem from a woman under 40 in good health. The CDR3 runs from the conserved cysteine through the conserved F or W. A D gene is named only where the DNA matches it firmly. Clone size, where shown, is once, few, many, or a class for clones that have expanded.

16	TRBJ2-2	-	TRBV4-1	-	TGCGCCAGCAGCCAATATACACCCCCTAACACCGGGGAGCTGTTTTTT	CASSQYTPPNTGELFF
13	TRBJ2-7	once	TRBV6-6	TRBD1	TGTGCCAGCAGAGGACAGGGGATAGGAGAGCAGTACTTC	CASRGQGIGEQYF
16	TRBJ2-6	-	TRBV19	-	TGTGCCAGTTCTGACCAGGGCCTCTCTGGGGCCAACGTCCTGACTTTC	CASSDQGLSGANVLTF
14	TRBJ2-7	-	TRBV11-3	TRBD2	TGTGCCAGCAGCTTGCTAGCGGGTTCCTACGAGCAGTACTTC	CASSLLAGSYEQYF
14	TRBJ2-7	many	TRBV11-2	-	TGTGCCAGCAGCTTAATAACAGGTTCCTACGAGCAGTACTTC	CASSLITGSYEQYF
14	TRBJ2-7	-	TRBV2	TRBD1	TGTGCCAGCAGGATCGGGACAGGGACCTACGAGCAGTACTTC	CASRIGTGTYEQYF
14	TRBJ2-7	many	TRBV25-1	TRBD1	TGTGCCAGCAGTACCAGGGGGAACTCCTACGAGCAGTACTTC	CASSTRGNSYEQYF
15	TRBJ1-1	-	TRBV28	TRBD1	TGTGCCAGCAGTTCCTCCGGGACAGGGATGCTTGGAGCTTTCTTT	CASSSSGTGMLGAFF
16	TRBJ2-3	-	TRBV4-1	TRBD2	TGCGCCAGCAGCCAAGAGGGCGGGAGGGCGACAGATACGCAGTATTTT	CASSQEGGRATDTQYF
15	TRBJ2-2	-	TRBV19	-	TGTGCCAGTAGTATTTGGGGAGGTCAAACCGGGGAGCTGTTTTTT	CASSIWGGQTGELFF
12	TRBJ2-1	-	TRBV10-3	-	TGTGCCATCAGGTGGTTTTACAATGAGCAGTTCTTC	CAIRWFYNEQFF
15	TRBJ1-5	-	TRBV28	TRBD1	TGTGCCAGCAGTTTTTTACGGACAGGCGCTCAGCCCCAGCATTTT	CASSFLRTGAQPQHF
19	TRBJ1-2	many	TRBV2	TRBD1	TGTGCCAGCAGTGAGATGTATGGACAGGCTAACCCAACTAACTATGGCTACACCTTC	CASSEMYGQANPTNYGYTF
13	TRBJ2-7	-	TRBV7-9	-	TGTGCCAGCAGCTTAGATATAGCTCGTGAGCAGTACTTC	CASSLDIAREQYF
15	TRBJ2-5	-	TRBV11-2	TRBD1	TGTGCCAGCAGCCTGGGGACAGGGGGCGGTGAGACCCAGTACTTC	CASSLGTGGGETQYF
16	TRBJ2-3	-	TRBV5-1	-	TGCGCCAGCAGCTTGGTCAGCAAGCCTAGCACAGATACGCAGTATTTT	CASSLVSKPSTDTQYF
15	TRBJ1-2	-	TRBV19	-	TGTGCCAGTAGTTCTCTCACCACCAGGGCTGGTGGCTACACCTTC	CASSSLTTRAGGYTF
17	TRBJ1-5	-	TRBV19	-	TGTGCCAGTAGTATAGAGCGGGGAGGGACTAGCAATCAGCCCCAGCATTTT	CASSIERGGTSNQPQHF
15	TRBJ2-1	-	TRBV7-8	-	TGTGCCAGCATCCCTCCGACCCTCTCCTACAATGAGCAGTTCTTC	CASIPPTLSYNEQFF
15	TRBJ1-1	once	TRBV25-1	-	TGTGCCAGCAGTGATGGGGTCGGGGGGCGGACTGAAGCTTTCTTT	CASSDGVGGRTEAFF
13	TRBJ2-7	-	TRBV27	-	TGTGCCAGCAGTGGGGGGGCCGCCTACGAGCAGTACTTC	CASSGGAAYEQYF
19	TRBJ2-3	-	TRBV28	-	TGTGCCAGCAGTTTCCCCATCTCATCAAGCGGGCCAAGCACAGATACGCAGTATTTT	CASSFPISSSGPSTDTQYF
12	TRBJ2-3	-	TRBV29-1	TRBD2	TGCAGCGTTGAAAGCGGGGAGCCTACGCAGTATTTT	CSVESGEPTQYF
13	TRBJ2-7	-	TRBV25-1	TRBD1	TGTGCCAGCATGGGACAGACCCCCTACGAGCAGTACTTC	CASMGQTPYEQYF
15	TRBJ2-6	-	TRBV7-2	-	TGTGCCAGCAGCTTTTTAGTCTATGGGGCCAACGTCCTGACTTTC	CASSFLVYGANVLTF
11	TRBJ2-7	-	TRBV2	-	TGTGCCAGCGGCAGGGCCCACGAGCAGTACTTC	CASGRAHEQYF
14	TRBJ2-7	-	TRBV4-1	-	TGCGCCAGCAGCCAAGTGGGACGGTCCTACGAGCAGTACTTC	CASSQVGRSYEQYF
15	TRBJ2-3	-	TRBV27	TRBD2	TGTGCCAGCAGTATGCTAGCGGGAGGCGCAGATACGCAGTATTTT	CASSMLAGGADTQYF
12	TRBJ2-5	-	TRBV4-2	-	TGTGCCAGCAGCCAAAGCAGAGAGACCCAGTACTTC	CASSQSRETQYF
16	TRBJ2-3	-	TRBV4-1	-	TGCGCCAGCAGCCAAGAATGGGGGAAGGGGGCAGATACGCAGTATTTT	CASSQEWGKGADTQYF
14	TRBJ2-7	many	TRBV6-6	-	TGTGCCAGCAGTTACTCAGGGAATCCCAACGAGCAGTACTTC	CASSYSGNPNEQYF
12	TRBJ2-7	once	TRBV2	-	TGTGCCAGCCGGGACGGGGGACGCGAGCAGTACTTC	CASRDGGREQYF
15	TRBJ2-2	-	TRBV19	TRBD1	TGTGCCAGTATCACAGGGGTTGAAGGCACCGGGGAGCTGTTTTTT	CASITGVEGTGELFF
12	TRBJ2-7	many	TRBV27	-	TGTGCCAGCAGTTCCCTAAGACTGGAGCAGTACTTC	CASSSLRLEQYF
16	TRBJ2-1	-	TRBV10-3	-	TGTGCCATCAGTGAGGCCGGCGGTAGCTCCTACAATGAGCAGTTCTTC	CAISEAGGSSYNEQFF
15	TRBJ2-3	-	TRBV7-3	-	TGTGCCAGCAGCTACGGACCCAGTCCTGTAGATACGCAGTATTTT	CASSYGPSPVDTQYF
14	TRBJ1-5	many	TRBV5-5	TRBD1	TGTGCCAGCAGCTTGGAACAGGGGGCCCAGCCCCAGCATTTT	CASSLEQGAQPQHF
12	TRBJ1-2	-	TRBV19	-	TGTGCCACCCCCTCGGGGGGCGGAGGCTACACCTTC	CATPSGGGGYTF
14	TRBJ2-7	-	TRBV29-1	TRBD1	TGCAGCGCTAGGGGACAGGGGGCATTTTACGAGCAGTACTTC	CSARGQGAFYEQYF